This T cell receptor (beta chain) was obtained from a study of technical replicates of blood from a handful of donors. Profiled with immunoSEQ multiplex PCR; TCRdb holds only in-frame clones, not every one. The sample holds 87,000 or so clones, 85% to 95% seen once. The CDR3 loop spans 13 amino acids. Between the trimmed V and J ends, which lost 1 base and 0 bases, there was a span of 3 bases. Germline values: CDR1 SGHTA, CDR2 FQGNSA. The receptor's source is a human donor in good health. V is TRBV7-2 and J is TRBJ2-5; D remains unclear. The sample taken for sequencing was T cells isolated from PBMCs. The CDR3 reads CASSLVYQETQYF. DNA of the CDR3: TGTGCCAGCAGCTTAGTCTACCAAGAGACCCAGTACTTC.